This passage covers 25 T cell receptor beta chains from one sample sequenced in a study of PD-1 blockade in classical Hodgkin lymphoma. Sequencing was performed with immunoSEQ multiplex PCR; in TCRdb, only in-frame clones are kept and a portion is missing. The repertoire holds about 92,000 clones, with 83% as singletons. As to time point: cycle 4 day 1 (C4D1), after less than 7 weeks of nivolumab. Each patient relapsed following autologous stem cell transplantation, and prior brentuximab vedotin exposure differed. The starting material was peripheral blood mononuclear cells (PBMCs), obtained before the fourth cycle of nivolumab. The source of these receptors is a human donor with classical Hodgkin lymphoma.

The chain joins TRBV7-2 to TRBJ2-1, with D tentatively TRBD1 (6 bases). The germline V gene has CDR1 SGHTA and CDR2 FQGNSA. Trimming left V 5 bases short and J 8 bases short, with 16 bases between. The CDR3 is 14 amino acids. The CDR3 nucleotides are TGTGCCAGCAGCCGGACAGAGGATGGCGATGAGCAGTTCTTC. Protein: CASSRTEDGDEQFF.

The rearrangement joins TRBV29-1 to TRBJ1-4; D unclear. This CDR3 is built from 13 residues. Trimming removed 4 bases at V and 8 bases at J, with 14 bases between. CDR1 is SQVTM, CDR2 ANQGSEA, per germline. The CDR3 DNA sequence: TGCAGCGTTGCGAAGCAGTCGGGGGAAAAACTGTTTTTT. As protein: CSVAKQSGEKLFF.

The chain has TRBV18 and TRBJ2-7, with 10 bases that match TRBD2. Unmatched junction bases numbered 2, after V lost 3 bases and J lost 0 bases. The CDR3 extends over 15 amino acids. Germline CDR1 is KGHSH and CDR2 is LQKENI. CDR3 in DNA: TGTGCCAGCTCACCGACTAGCGGGCTCTCCTACGAGCAGTACTTC. It specifies CASSPTSGLSYEQYF.

The chain employs TRBV7-8 and TRBJ2-1; 12 bases are shared with TRBD2. There are 16 residues in the CDR3. Germline V gene data show CDR1 as SGHVS and CDR2 as FQNEAQ. Germline trimming cut 3 bases from V and 4 bases from J; bases unmatched to any gene: 4. The CDR3 spells CASSLIGLAGYNEQFF. CDR3 DNA sequence: TGTGCCAGCAGCTTGATCGGACTAGCGGGGTACAATGAGCAGTTCTTC.

This clone was detected a few times. A read error may account for a junction end that differs from germline. The CDR3 nucleotides read TGTGCCAGCAGCCTGGCGGGACAGGTCGACTTC. It is translated as CASSLAGQVDF. The rearrangement joins TRBV7-2 to TRBJ2-5; 8 bases align to TRBD1. From germline, CDR1 is SGHTA and CDR2 FQGNSA. The CDR3 loop spans 11 amino acids.

The chain is built from TRBV11-3 and TRBJ2-3, with 7 bases aligning to TRBD1. The CDR3 is made up of 15 amino acids. V was clipped by 5 bases and J by 4 bases; unmatched bases: 9. The germline V gene encodes CDR1 SGHNT and CDR2 YENEEA. The CDR3 sequence is CASSPRQGSSDTQYF. The CDR3 DNA is TGTGCCAGCAGCCCCCGACAGGGATCGTCAGATACGCAGTATTTT. Using reference TRBV11-3 and TRBJ2-3 for the parts outside the CDR3, the full variable domain is EAGVVQSPRYKIIEKKQPVAFWCNPISGHNTLYWYLQNLGQGPELLIRYENEEAVDDSQLPKDRFSAERLKGVDSTLKIQPAELGDSAVYLCASSPRQGSSDTQYFGPGTRLTVL.

The genes are TRBV7-9 and TRBJ1-1; 8 bases map to TRBD1. V was clipped by 6 bases and J by 2 bases; unmatched bases: 8. Germline-derived CDR1 and CDR2 are SEHNR and FQNEAQ (reference sequence). The CDR3 length is 15 residues. The CDR3 nucleotides are TGTGCCAGCAGGCCTAACAGGGGGATAAACACTGAAGCTTTCTTT. Its translation: CASRPNRGINTEAFF.

The gene calls are TRBV28 and TRBJ2-5; 7 bases are a match to TRBD2. V lost 6 bases to trimming and J lost 9 bases; unmatched junction nucleotides: 19. In germline, CDR1 is MDHEN, CDR2 SYDVKM. The CDR3 extends over 16 amino acids. CDR3 DNA sequence: TGTGCCAGCAGCCCGGGGTGGGAGCGGAGCGGGGCGGCCCAGTACTTC. This translates into CASSPGWERSGAAQYF.

V and J are TRBV30 and TRBJ2-4; D ambiguous. The V and J ends lost 2 bases and 10 bases respectively, with 12 bases between them. From germline, CDR1 is GTSNPN and CDR2 SVGIG (reference sequence). This CDR3 comprises 12 residues. The CDR3 spells CAWSPSLGIQYF. As DNA, the CDR3 is TGTGCCTGGAGTCCCTCGCTAGGGATTCAGTACTTC.

The chain combines TRBV7-3 with TRBJ1-1, with D maybe TRBD1 (6 bases). V was cut by 5 bases and J by 10 bases, with 20 bases left in between. In germline, CDR1 is SGHTA, CDR2 FQGTGA. This CDR3 comprises 14 residues. The CDR3 sequence: CASSPGPGHSVAFF. The CDR3 DNA reads as TGTGCCAGCAGCCCCGGCCCGGGACACAGTGTAGCTTTCTTT.

The chain links TRBV7-2 to TRBJ2-2; perhaps TRBD2 as D (6 bases). Trimming took off 1 base at V and 4 bases at J, with 16 bases between the two ends. CDR3 size: 17 residues. Looked up from germline, CDR1 is SGHTA and CDR2 is FQGNSA. The CDR3 is CASSLDWLEGGTGELFF. The CDR3 DNA is TGTGCCAGCAGCTTAGATTGGTTGGAGGGAGGCACCGGGGAGCTGTTTTTT.

This chain uses TRBV5-1 with TRBJ2-7, with D perhaps matching TRBD2 (5 bases). Germline V gives CDR1 SGHRS, CDR2 YFSETQ. This CDR3 spans 11 amino acids. Trimming removed 4 bases at V and 8 bases at J, with 10 bases between. CDR3 residues: CASSVDSKQYF. Here the CDR3 DNA reads TGCGCCAGCAGCGTGGACTCGAAGCAGTACTTC.

J is TRBJ2-3 and V is TRBV7-8, with 7 bases identical to TRBD2. The CDR3 consists of 16 residues. V was pared by 1 base and J by 1 base, with 5 bases of the junction left unmatched. Germline CDR1 is SGHVS and CDR2 is FQNEAQ. CDR3 in amino acids: CASSLGGGTGTDTQYF. As DNA, the CDR3 is TGTGCCAGCAGCTTAGGGGGAGGGACTGGCACAGATACGCAGTATTTT.

This sequence joins TRBV6-4 and TRBJ1-5, with TRBD1 matching over 7 bases. CDR3 length: 13 amino acids. Trimming cost V 5 bases and J 5 bases; bases outside gene matches: 3. The germline V gene encodes CDR1 MRHNA and CDR2 SNTAGT. CDR3 DNA sequence: TGTGCCAGCAGTCGGGACAGCCATCAGCCCCAGCATTTT. Its translation: CASSRDSHQPQHF.

The chain joins TRBV5-1 to TRBJ2-1; no definite D call. The germline V and J ends were trimmed by 0 bases and 1 base, with 5 bases remaining between them. The CDR3 is made up of 14 amino acids. CDR1 and CDR2 (germline): SGHRS, YFSETQ. CDR3 sequence (DNA): TGCGCCAGCAGCTTGGCCACGTCCTACAATGAGCAGTTCTTC. It specifies CASSLATSYNEQFF.

The chain links TRBV28 to TRBJ2-5; 10 nucleotides agree with TRBD2. The V gene end was trimmed by 5 bases and the J gene end by 2 bases; junction bases not matched to a gene: 8. The CDR3 totals 16 residues. The germline V gene encodes CDR1 MDHEN and CDR2 SYDVKM. CDR3 amino acids: CASSTRGSGRQETQYF. The CDR3 coding sequence is TGTGCCAGCAGTACCCGGGGTAGCGGGAGGCAAGAGACCCAGTACTTC.

This clone was seen a few times. The chain uses TRBV6-5 and TRBJ1-1, with D hard to call. Germline values: CDR1 MNHEY, CDR2 SVGAGI. The CDR3 extends over 15 amino acids. V lost 2 bases and J lost 0, with 10 bases in between. The chain's CDR3 is CASSYPPDVNTEAFF. The CDR3 DNA reads as TGTGCCAGCAGTTACCCCCCGGACGTGAACACTGAAGCTTTCTTT.

The V gene is TRBV19, the J gene TRBJ1-1; D not certain. CDR3 size: 12 residues. Between the trimmed V and J ends, which lost 3 bases and 7 bases, there was a span of 9 bases. Germline loops: CDR1 LNHDA, CDR2 SQIVND (reference sequence). CDR3 in DNA: TGTGCCAGTAGTATCTCTGGAAGTGAAGCTTTCTTT. This gives the protein CASSISGSEAFF.

The chain recombines TRBV19 with TRBJ1-4; a possible D gene is TRBD1 (5 bases). V dropped 4 bases and J dropped 0 bases, with 9 bases sitting between them. CDR1 and CDR2 (germline): LNHDA, SQIVND (reference sequence). CDR3 length: 15 amino acids. Written as DNA, the CDR3 is TGTGCCAGTAGTAGAGGGACTGCAACTAATGAAAAACTGTTTTTT. This codes for CASSRGTATNEKLFF.

In its sample, this clone was seen a few times. The rearrangement links TRBV5-4 to TRBJ1-5; unclear D gene. Germline V CDR1 and CDR2: SGHNT, YYREEE (reference sequence). This CDR3 comprises 12 residues. Trimming shortened V by 1 base and J by 6 bases, and 5 bases separated the two germline ends. The DNA of the CDR3 is TGTGCCAGCAGCTTGCGGGGTCAGCCCCAGCATTTT. Translating it yields CASSLRGQPQHF.

The sample holds a few counts of this clone. This sequence joins TRBV5-1 and TRBJ2-7; maybe TRBD2 (6 bases). This CDR3 has 14 amino acids. Germline V gene lookup returns CDR1 SGHRS and CDR2 YFSETQ. V lost 0 bases and J 6 bases, leaving 13 bases between the germline ends. The CDR3 sequence is CASSLVSGRGEQYF. The CDR3 nucleotides are TGCGCCAGCAGCTTGGTGTCAGGGCGGGGCGAGCAGTACTTC.

V is TRBV18 and J is TRBJ1-1; weak D call: TRBD1 (5 bases). Trimming removed 2 bases at V and 5 bases at J, with 15 bases between. In germline, CDR1 is KGHSH, CDR2 LQKENI. The length of the CDR3 is 15 residues. This chain's CDR3 is CASSPGAGRGTEAFF. CDR3 nucleotide sequence: TGTGCCAGCTCACCAGGGGCAGGGCGGGGAACTGAAGCTTTCTTT.

The chain combines TRBV7-3 with TRBJ2-1; a weak D match, TRBD2 (5 bases). Germline CDR1 is SGHTA and CDR2 is FQGTGA. CDR3 length: 15 amino acids. V shed 2 bases and J shed 0 bases, with 8 bases lying between them. The CDR3 nucleotides read TGTGCCAGCAGCTTAGGACTCAGCTCCTACAATGAGCAGTTCTTC. This encodes CASSLGLSSYNEQFF.

This clone has only one observation. This rearrangement joins TRBV2 to TRBJ2-3; a possible D gene is TRBD2 (5 bases). This CDR3 has 17 residues. CDR1 SNHLY and CDR2 FYNNEI come from the germline V gene. The germline V and J ends were trimmed by 3 bases and 1 base, with 17 bases remaining between them. CDR3 in amino acids: CASSERRRLAGTDTQYF. The CDR3 DNA follows: TGTGCCAGCAGTGAGAGGCGTCGGCTAGCTGGCACAGATACGCAGTATTTT.

The chain combines TRBV2 with TRBJ1-1; 7 nucleotides align to TRBD1. Germline trimming cut 4 bases from V and 4 bases from J; bases unmatched to any gene: 6. Germline values: CDR1 SNHLY, CDR2 FYNNEI. The CDR3 totals 14 residues. The CDR3, as DNA: TGTGCCAGCAGTGTGGACAGGAAAGTCACTGAAGCTTTCTTT. It encodes CASSVDRKVTEAFF.